Reported below is one T cell receptor (beta chain). These data originate in a study of blood T cell repertoires in COVID-19. About the research overall: COVID-19 samples, acute and convalescent, were from the United States, Italy and Spain. From T cells, B-cell-depleted T cells, or PBMCs came the material, which was cDNA or gDNA.

Per the authors' pipeline: Using reference gene primer amplification, nucleated cell counts were estimated. Generated by immunoSEQ multiplex PCR, the TCRdb table keeps only in-frame clones and is missing some. V, J and clone size were drawn from that table, and D and trimming were deduced from the DNA. The table records some 78,000 clones, about nine tenths of them present only once. The clonotype originates from a man aged 65 to 79 with active or convalescent COVID-19. The sequenced material came from peripheral blood.

The CDR3 sequence: CASSQVIPGGPNGYTF. CDR3 nucleotide sequence: TGTGCCAGCAGCCAAGTCATACCGGGGGGGCCCAATGGCTACACCTTC. The chain joins TRBV3-1 (or the pseudogene TRBV3-2) to TRBJ1-2; D is perhaps TRBD1 (6 bases). CDR3 size: 16 residues. Germline V gives CDR1 LGHDT, CDR2 YNNKEL (reference sequence). V was cut by 1 base and J by 6 bases, with 18 bases left in between.